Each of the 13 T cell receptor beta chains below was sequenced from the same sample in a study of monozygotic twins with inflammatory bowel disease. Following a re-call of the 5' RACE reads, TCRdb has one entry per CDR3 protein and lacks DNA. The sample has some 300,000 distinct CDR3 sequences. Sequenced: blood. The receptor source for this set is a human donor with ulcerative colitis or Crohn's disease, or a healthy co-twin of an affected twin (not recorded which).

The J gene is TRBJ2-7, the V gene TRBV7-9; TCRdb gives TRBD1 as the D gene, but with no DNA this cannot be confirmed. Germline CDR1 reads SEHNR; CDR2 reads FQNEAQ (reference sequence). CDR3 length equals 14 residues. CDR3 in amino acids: CASSLGGQGNEQYF.

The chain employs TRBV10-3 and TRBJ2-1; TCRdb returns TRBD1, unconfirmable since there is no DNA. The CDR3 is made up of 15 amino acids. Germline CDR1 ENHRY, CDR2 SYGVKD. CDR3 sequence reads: CAISESGGQVNEQFF.

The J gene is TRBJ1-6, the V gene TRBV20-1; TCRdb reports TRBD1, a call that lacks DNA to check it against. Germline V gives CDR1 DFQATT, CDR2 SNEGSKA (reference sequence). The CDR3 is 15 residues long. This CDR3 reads CSAPRTGNSDSPLHF.

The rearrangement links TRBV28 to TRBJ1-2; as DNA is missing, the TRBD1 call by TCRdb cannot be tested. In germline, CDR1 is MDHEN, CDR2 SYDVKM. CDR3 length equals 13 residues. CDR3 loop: CASSLGRVEGYTF.

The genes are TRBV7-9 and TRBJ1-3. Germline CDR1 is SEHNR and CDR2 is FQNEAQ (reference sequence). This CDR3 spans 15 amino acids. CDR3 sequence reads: CASSFEAHSGNTIYF.

The CDR3 loop is CASSLGREKETQYF. The chain links TRBV11-3 to TRBJ2-5; TCRdb names TRBD2, which stays unverified in the absence of DNA. Germline-derived CDR1 and CDR2 are SGHNT and YENEEA. CDR3 length: 14 amino acids.

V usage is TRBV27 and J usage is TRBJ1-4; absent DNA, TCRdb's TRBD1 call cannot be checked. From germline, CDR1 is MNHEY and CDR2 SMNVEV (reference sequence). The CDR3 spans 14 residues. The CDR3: CASSSGTEEEKLFF. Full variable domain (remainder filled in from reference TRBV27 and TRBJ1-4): EAQVTQNPRYLITVTGKKLTVTCSQNMNHEYMSWYRQDPGLGLRQIYYSMNVEVTDKGDVPEGYKVSRKEKRNFPLILESPSPNQTSLYFCASSSGTEEEKLFFGSGTQLSVL.

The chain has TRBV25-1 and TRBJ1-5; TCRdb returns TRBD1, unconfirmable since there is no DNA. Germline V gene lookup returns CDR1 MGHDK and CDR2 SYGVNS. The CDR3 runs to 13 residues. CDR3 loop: CASSDRVNQPQHF. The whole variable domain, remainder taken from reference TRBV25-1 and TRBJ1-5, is EADIYQTPRYLVIGTGKKITLECSQTMGHDKMYWYQQDPGMELHLIHYSYGVNSTEKGDLSSESTVSRIRTEHFPLTLESARPSHTSQYLCASSDRVNQPQHFGDGTRLSIL.

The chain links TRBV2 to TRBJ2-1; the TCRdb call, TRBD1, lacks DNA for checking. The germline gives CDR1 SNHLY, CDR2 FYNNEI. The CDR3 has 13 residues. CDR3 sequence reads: CASSGQGGSGEFF.

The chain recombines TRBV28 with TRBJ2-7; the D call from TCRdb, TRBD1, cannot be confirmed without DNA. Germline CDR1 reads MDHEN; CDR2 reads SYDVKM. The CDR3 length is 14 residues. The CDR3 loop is CASSHGQGTDEQYF.

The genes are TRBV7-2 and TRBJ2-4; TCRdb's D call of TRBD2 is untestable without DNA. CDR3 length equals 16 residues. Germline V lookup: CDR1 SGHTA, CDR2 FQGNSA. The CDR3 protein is CASSIPSGVAKNIQYF.

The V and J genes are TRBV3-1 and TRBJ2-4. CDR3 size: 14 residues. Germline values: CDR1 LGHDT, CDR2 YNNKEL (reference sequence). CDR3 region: CASSQSRSKNIQYF.

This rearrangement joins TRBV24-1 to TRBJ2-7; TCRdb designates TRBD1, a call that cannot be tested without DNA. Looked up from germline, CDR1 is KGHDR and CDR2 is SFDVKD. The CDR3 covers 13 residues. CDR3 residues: CATSDAGRSEQYF.